What follows are 19 T cell receptor beta chains derived from one specimen sequenced in a study of post-analysis software for immune sequencing data. Every TCR beta cDNA library bore unique molecular identifiers. TCRdb analysed the PCR reads with MiXCR anew, one entry per CDR3 protein. The repertoire holds roughly 150,000 distinct CDR3 sequences, with approximately 35% as singletons. The specimen comprised blood, sampled after autologous hematopoietic stem cell transplantation. The receptors here all came from a girl aged 5 to 17 with multiple sclerosis.

The chain has TRBV10-3 and TRBJ2-1; 8 nucleotides align to TRBD2. The CDR3 length is 12 residues. Germline V lookup: CDR1 ENHRY, CDR2 SYGVKD. V was clipped by 0 bases and J by 13 bases; unmatched bases: 2. The CDR3 here is CAISESSGRQFF. For the CDR3, the DNA is TGTGCCATCAGTGAGTCCAGCGGGAGACAGTTCTTC.

Here the CDR3 reads CASSSGLAGWNEQFF. The CDR3 nucleotides read TGTGCCAGCAGCTCGGGACTAGCGGGATGGAATGAGCAGTTCTTC. This chain uses TRBV7-3 with TRBJ2-1, with 13 bases identical to TRBD2. V shed 4 bases, J shed 7 bases, and the junction held 4 bases outside the gene matches. Per the germline V gene, CDR1 is SGHTA and CDR2 is FQGTGA. The CDR3 loop spans 15 amino acids.

This clonotype was recorded only once. The rearrangement uses TRBV20-1 and TRBJ2-3; tentative D call: TRBD1 (7 bases). Germline V gene sequence: CDR1 DFQATT, CDR2 SNEGSKA (reference sequence). Trimming left V 6 bases short and J 2 bases short, with 21 bases between. CDR3 length equals 16 residues. This CDR3 reads CSAVGAGGGVTDTQYF. In DNA, the CDR3 is TGCAGTGCCGTCGGGGCAGGGGGAGGAGTCACAGATACGCAGTATTTT.

This clonotype was found a few times. The V and J genes are TRBV20-1 and TRBJ2-1; TRBD2 aligns across 14 bases. Germline loops: CDR1 DFQATT, CDR2 SNEGSKA (reference sequence). V shed 6 bases, J shed 7 bases, and the junction held 11 bases outside the gene matches. The CDR3 sequence is 16 residues long. This CDR3 reads CSARLAGGSYLNEQFF. In nucleotides, the CDR3 is TGCAGTGCCAGACTAGCGGGAGGGTCTTACCTAAATGAGCAGTTCTTC.

The chain couples TRBV10-2 to TRBJ2-5, with a tentative D call TRBD1 (6 bases). The end of the DNA is better explained by TRBJ2-7, so the J call may be wrong. Germline assignment: CDR1 WSHSY and CDR2 SAAADI. There are 13 residues in the CDR3. The CDR3 loop reads CASSGTAPLEQYF. CDR3 DNA: TGCGCCAGCAGTGGGACAGCGCCCCTCGAGCAGTACTTC.

The chain links TRBV7-6 to TRBJ1-1; no firm D call. Germline assignment: CDR1 SGHVS and CDR2 FNYEAQ. Trimming took 1 base from V and 1 from J, leaving 7 bases between them. The CDR3 sequence is 14 residues long. CDR3 coding DNA: TGTGCCAGCAGCTTAGTGGGCCAGAACACTGAAGCTTTCTTT. Translated: CASSLVGQNTEAFF.

The V and J genes are TRBV19 and TRBJ1-1; D gene ambiguous. Germline values: CDR1 LNHDA, CDR2 SQIVND (reference sequence). V gave up 7 bases and J gave up 0 bases, with 15 bases separating them. The CDR3 covers 15 residues. The CDR3 DNA follows: TGTGCCAGTAACCCGGACGGACTCATGAACACTGAAGCTTTCTTT. Amino acid sequence: CASNPDGLMNTEAFF.

V and J are TRBV28 and TRBJ1-5; perhaps TRBD1 as D (6 bases). Per germline, CDR1 MDHEN and CDR2 SYDVKM. Trimming removed 6 bases at V and 4 bases at J, with 10 bases between. This CDR3 is built from 13 residues. The CDR3 region has the DNA TGTGCCAGCAGACCGGACAGAAATCAGCCCCAGCATTTT. Translated, it gives CASRPDRNQPQHF.

The chain recombines TRBV12-3 or TRBV12-4 with TRBJ2-7, with D uncertain. The CDR3 has 12 amino acids. V dropped 2 bases and J dropped 2 bases, with 4 bases sitting between them. The CDR3 coding sequence is TGTGCCAGCAGTTTACGTGCCTACGAGCAGTACTTC. Amino acids: CASSLRAYEQYF.

The chain links TRBV6-2 or TRBV6-3 to TRBJ2-1; tentative D call: TRBD2 (6 bases). The CDR3 has 14 residues. The V and J ends lost 4 bases and 5 bases respectively, with 12 bases between them. CDR1 and CDR2 from the germline V gene are MNHEY and SVGEGT. The CDR3, as DNA: TGTGCCAGCAGTTCGATAGGGAGGAACAATGAGCAGTTCTTC. Amino acids: CASSSIGRNNEQFF.

To note about this clonotype: Given a much more abundant clone one base away, this may be a read error. The chain employs TRBV27 and TRBJ1-2, with D perhaps TRBD1 (5 bases). The V and J ends lost 5 bases and 1 base respectively, with 20 bases between them. The germline CDR1 and CDR2 sequences are MNHEY and SMNVEV (reference sequence). The CDR3 is 17 amino acids. In nucleotides, the CDR3 is TGTGCCAGCAGTACTACCCAGGGTCACGAGCGTAACTATGGCTACACCTTC. Translated: CASSTTQGHERNYGYTF.

A word on this clonotype: The junction does not match germline at one end; this may be a read error. This chain connects TRBV12-3 or TRBV12-4 to TRBJ2-5; TRBD1 matches 9 bases. CDR3 size: 15 residues. CDR3 DNA: TGTGCCGGCAGTCCCCCGGGACAGGGAGGAGAGACCCAGTACTTC. Translated: CAGSPPGQGGETQYF.

This chain joins TRBV9 and TRBJ2-7; 7 nucleotides line up with TRBD1. V gave up 3 bases and J gave up 0 bases; unmatched junction bases: 9. Per germline, CDR1 SGDLS and CDR2 YYNGEE. The CDR3 runs 16 residues. The chain's CDR3 is CASSGRPGQPSYEQYF. The CDR3 DNA follows: TGTGCCAGCAGCGGACGCCCGGGACAGCCCTCCTACGAGCAGTACTTC.

The chain employs TRBV7-2 and TRBJ2-5; unclear D gene. This CDR3 contains 13 residues. V shed 0 bases and J shed 4 bases, with 6 bases lying between them. Germline loops: CDR1 SGHTA, CDR2 FQGNSA. CDR3 region: CASSLALPETQYF. CDR3 nucleotide sequence: TGTGCCAGCAGCTTAGCCCTTCCAGAGACCCAGTACTTC.

This clonotype has more than one count but fewer than ten. The CDR3 region is CASSPGAGANYEQYF. The CDR3 DNA sequence: TGTGCCAGCAGCCCGGGGGCAGGGGCTAACTACGAGCAGTACTTC. The chain carries TRBV5-4 and TRBJ2-7, with D tentatively TRBD1 or TRBD2 (6 bases each). The CDR3 is 15 residues long. Trimming pared 4 bases from V and 3 bases from J, leaving 17 bases between. CDR1 is SGHNT, CDR2 YYREEE, per germline (reference sequence).

The chain is built from TRBV20-1 and TRBJ2-5; 11 bases agree with TRBD1. V lost 5 bases and J lost 2; bases outside the gene matches: 13. This CDR3 is 17 amino acids long. Per germline, CDR1 DFQATT and CDR2 SNEGSKA (reference sequence). This chain's CDR3 is CSAPRLGTGGGQETQYF. CDR3 coding DNA: TGCAGTGCTCCTAGATTAGGGACAGGGGGAGGACAAGAGACCCAGTACTTC.

The chain is built from TRBV9 and TRBJ1-6; 7 bases map to TRBD1. This CDR3 is 14 amino acids long. The V gene's germline CDR1 is SGDLS and CDR2 YYNGEE. Germline trimming cut 3 bases from V and 10 bases from J; bases unmatched to any gene: 7. The CDR3 region is CASSDTGVGSPLHF. CDR3 sequence (DNA): TGTGCCAGCAGCGATACAGGGGTTGGGTCACCCCTCCACTTT.

The genes are TRBV6-5 and TRBJ2-6; 9 bases are a match to TRBD1. CDR3 size: 18 residues. Unmatched junction bases numbered 8, after V lost 2 bases and J lost 3 bases. CDR1 and CDR2 from the germline V gene are MNHEY and SVGAGI. The CDR3 coding sequence is TGTGCCAGCAGTTACAGGGGACAGGGTTTGGTTGGGGCCAACGTCCTGACTTTC. Translation gives CASSYRGQGLVGANVLTF.

The chain couples TRBV20-1 to TRBJ2-5; 14 nucleotides agree with TRBD2. Unmatched junction bases numbered 10, after V lost 6 bases and J lost 10 bases. The CDR3 is 14 residues long. Germline values: CDR1 DFQATT, CDR2 SNEGSKA (reference sequence). The CDR3 region is CSAGEGTSGSIQYF. DNA for the CDR3: TGCAGTGCCGGGGAGGGGACTAGCGGGAGTATCCAGTACTTC.